The 8 T cell receptor beta chains given below trace back to one sample, sequenced in a study of CD8 T cell repertoires and HIV-1 epitope variants. Data came from immunoSEQ multiplex PCR; TCRdb stores just in-frame clones and leaves some out. The sample shows under 5,500 clones, 65% to 80% of them seen only once. For these receptors, no antigen is known. The material sequenced was cultured CD8+ T cells derived from PBMCs. Source of these receptors: a male donor with HIV.

This chain uses TRBV6-4 with TRBJ2-2, with 11 bases lining up with TRBD1. The CDR3 sequence is 14 residues long. Per germline, CDR1 MRHNA and CDR2 SNTAGT. V shed 7 bases, J shed 4 bases, and the junction held 2 bases outside the gene matches. The CDR3 nucleotides are TGTGCCAGCACCGGGACAGGGGGCACCGGGGAGCTGTTTTTT. Protein: CASTGTGGTGELFF.

The rearrangement uses TRBV28 and TRBJ1-6; D gene uncertain. Germline values: CDR1 MDHEN, CDR2 SYDVKM. Trimming took off 9 bases at V and 1 base at J, with 16 bases between the two ends. The length of the CDR3 is 16 residues. The CDR3 loop is CASLNLKSSYNSPLHF. The CDR3 nucleotides read TGTGCCAGTCTTAATCTCAAATCGTCCTATAATTCACCCCTCCACTTT.

This clone was observed a handful of times. This chain uses TRBV28 with TRBJ2-1, with D maybe TRBD1 (5 bases). Germline CDR1 MDHEN, CDR2 SYDVKM. The CDR3 extends over 14 amino acids. Trimming stripped 5 bases from V and 0 bases from J, with 8 bases between. CDR3 protein: CASSGAGSYNEQFF. The CDR3 region has the DNA TGTGCCAGCAGTGGGGCTGGCTCCTACAATGAGCAGTTCTTC.

This clone was counted a single time. V is TRBV15 and J is TRBJ2-1; 8 positions match TRBD1. Germline trimming cut 0 bases from V and 9 bases from J; bases unmatched to any gene: 13. Germline values: CDR1 LNHNV, CDR2 YYDKDF (reference sequence). The CDR3 contains 17 residues. The CDR3 DNA reads as TGTGCCACCAGCAGAGACCTTCAGGGGGCCGGATACTTTGAGCAGTTCTTC. Translated: CATSRDLQGAGYFEQFF.

The rearrangement uses TRBV30 and TRBJ1-4; 9 nucleotides match TRBD1. In germline, CDR1 is GTSNPN, CDR2 SVGIG (reference sequence). There are 16 residues in the CDR3. J gave up 5 bases and V 2 bases, and 9 bases lay outside the gene matches. The CDR3 here is CAWSRRGTGLNEKLFF. As DNA, the CDR3 is TGTGCCTGGAGTCGGCGTGGGACAGGGTTAAATGAAAAACTGTTTTTT.

This rearrangement joins TRBV7-2 to TRBJ2-7; D not resolved. CDR1 is SGHTA and CDR2 is FQGNSA in the germline V gene. This CDR3 comprises 11 residues. Trimming removed 5 bases at V and 4 bases at J, with 6 bases between. CDR3 sequence: CASSRKYEQYF. The CDR3 coding sequence is TGTGCCAGCAGCCGAAAATACGAGCAGTACTTC.

This clone was counted a few times. This rearrangement joins TRBV11-2 to TRBJ2-7; 10 bases fit TRBD2. CDR3 length: 17 residues. V gave up 2 bases and J gave up 7 bases; unmatched junction bases: 14. CDR1 is SGHAT and CDR2 is FQNNGV in the germline V gene. Here the CDR3 DNA reads TGTGCCAGCAGCTTAACCCCGGAGCTAGCGGGAGTGTATGAGCAGTACTTC. Translating it yields CASSLTPELAGVYEQYF.

This clone was seen a few times. The V call is TRBV15, the J call TRBJ2-1; maybe TRBD1 (6 bases). CDR3 length equals 17 residues. Between the trimmed V and J ends, which lost 0 bases and 4 bases, there was a span of 16 bases. Germline values: CDR1 LNHNV, CDR2 YYDKDF (reference sequence). DNA of the CDR3: TGTGCCACCAGCAGAGATCGGACAGAGTCCTTTTACAATGAGCAGTTCTTC. Translation gives CATSRDRTESFYNEQFF. Full variable domain (outside the CDR3, taken from reference TRBV15 and TRBJ2-1): DAMVIQNPRYQVTQFGKPVTLSCSQTLNHNVMYWYQQKSSQAPKLLFHYYDKDFNNEADTPDNFQSRRPNTSFCFLDIRSPGLGDTAMYLCATSRDRTESFYNEQFFGPGTRLTVL.